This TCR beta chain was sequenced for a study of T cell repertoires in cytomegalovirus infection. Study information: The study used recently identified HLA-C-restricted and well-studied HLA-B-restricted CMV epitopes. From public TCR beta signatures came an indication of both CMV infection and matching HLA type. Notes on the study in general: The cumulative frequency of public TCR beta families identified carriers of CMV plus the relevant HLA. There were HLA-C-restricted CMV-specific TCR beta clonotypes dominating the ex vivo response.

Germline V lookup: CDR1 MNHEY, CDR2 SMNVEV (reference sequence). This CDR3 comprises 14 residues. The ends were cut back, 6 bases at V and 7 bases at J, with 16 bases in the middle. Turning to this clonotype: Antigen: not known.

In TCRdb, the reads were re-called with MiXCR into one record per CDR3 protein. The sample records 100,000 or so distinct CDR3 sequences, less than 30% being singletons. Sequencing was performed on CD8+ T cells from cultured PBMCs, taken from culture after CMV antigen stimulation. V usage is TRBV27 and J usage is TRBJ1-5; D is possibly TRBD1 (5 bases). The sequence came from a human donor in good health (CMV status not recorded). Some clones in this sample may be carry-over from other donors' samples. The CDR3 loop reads CASSPPGGGQPQHF. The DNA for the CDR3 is TGTGCCAGCAGCCCCCCGGGGGGAGGGCAGCCCCAGCATTTT.